This T cell receptor beta chain stems from a study of cytomegalovirus exposure and HLA in healthy donors. General observations from the study: In terms of immune exposure information, only CMV serostatus was available. A prior analysis recorded that most TCR beta V segments were productive about 87% or about 30% of the time.

To note about this clone: The target antigen is unknown.

The PCR made use of 60 Vbeta and 13 Jbeta primers. TCRdb keeps only in-frame clones here, not all; method: immunoSEQ multiplex PCR. The repertoire holds fewer than 250,000 clones, with roughly four fifths as singletons. In germline, CDR1 is MGHRA, CDR2 YSYEKL. The CDR3 spans 14 residues. V gave up 0 bases and J gave up 2 bases, with 8 bases separating them. The chain links TRBV4-1 to TRBJ2-7; unclear D gene. The material sequenced was PBMCs. The TCR comes from a man aged 18 to 29 in good health and CMV-seronegative. Here the CDR3 DNA reads TGCGCCAGCAGCCAAGAAGTACAGACCTACGAGCAGTACTTC. Its translation: CASSQEVQTYEQYF.